This TCR beta chain stems from a study of T-cell memory formation after mild COVID-19. This clonotype was recorded many times. The V end lost 3 bases, the J end lost 4 bases, and 8 bases lay between the germline ends. Germline V CDR1 and CDR2: ENHRY, SYGVKD. The length of the CDR3 is 13 residues. One entry per CDR3 protein, called by TCRdb with MiXCR from the 5' RACE reads. This sample carries around 30,000 distinct CDR3 sequences, 9.5% to 15% of them seen once, and the ten largest clones take 15%. The source material was PBMCs or a T cell subset sorted from them (not recorded which). This TCR derives from an adult woman who had mild COVID-19 (a few samples of this study predate the infection). Cell type and time point are not known. The chain is built from TRBV10-3 and TRBJ2-3; no definite D call. For the CDR3, the DNA is TGTGCCATCAGTGAATGGGCCTCAGATACGCAGTATTTT. Protein sequence: CAISEWASDTQYF.